This T cell receptor (beta chain) was retrieved from a study of T cell clonotyping in hematopoietic cell transplantation. Libraries were prepared by immunoSEQ multiplex PCR; TCRdb keeps only in-frame clonotypes and omits some of them. The repertoire holds 35,000 to 45,000 clones, with 90% to 95% as singletons. Time point described: recipient sample about 28 days before transplant, after cytoreduction. V was clipped by 2 bases and J by 5 bases, with 0 bases between them. Looked up from germline, CDR1 is MDHEN and CDR2 is SYDVKM. The CDR3 runs to 10 residues. The rearrangement links TRBV28 to TRBJ1-1, with unresolved D. The origin of this receptor is a man aged 40-55 years with chronic myeloid leukemia. Some clones in this sample may be carry-over from other donors' samples. Source: peripheral blood mononuclear cells, taken before stem cell transplant. The CDR3 loop is CASSLTEAFF. As DNA, the CDR3 is TGTGCCAGCAGTTTAACTGAAGCTTTCTTT.